A selection of T cell receptor beta chains follows, all from one sample in a study of blood T cell repertoires in COVID-19. Libraries were prepared by immunoSEQ multiplex PCR; TCRdb keeps only in-frame clonotypes and omits some of them. The data contain more than 200,000 clones, 80% to 85% of them singletons. The sample taken for sequencing was peripheral blood. The receptors come from a man aged 45-65 years with active or convalescent COVID-19. Each CDR3 is given with its conserved first and last residue. A D gene is named only where the DNA matches it firmly. Size is stated for part of the rows, as once, few or many counts, or as a class when the clone is expanded.

v_gene	d_gene	abundance	j_gene	CDR3nt	CDR3aa
TRBV7-2	TRBD1	.	TRBJ1-2	TGTGCCAGCAGCTCGGGACAGGTCTATGGCTACACCTTC	CASSSGQVYGYTF
TRBV4-1	.	.	TRBJ1-1	TGCGCCAGCAGCCTCCAGAGCAGGGTAGACATGAACACTGAAGCTTTCTTT	CASSLQSRVDMNTEAFF
TRBV11-2	.	.	TRBJ1-1	TGTGCCAGCAGCCCTCTTAACAGTGAAGCTTTCTTT	CASSPLNSEAFF
TRBV19	TRBD1	.	TRBJ2-2	TGTGCCAGTAGTAGCCGGAGGACAGGGGCGGACACCGGGGAGCTGTTTTTT	CASSSRRTGADTGELFF
TRBV18	.	once	TRBJ1-5	TGTGCCAGCTCAACTTCGACAGTTCAGCCCCAGCATTTT	CASSTSTVQPQHF
TRBV6-6	.	.	TRBJ1-2	TGTGCCAGCAGACTAAGAGTTAACTATGGCTACACCTTC	CASRLRVNYGYTF
TRBV29-1	.	once	TRBJ1-3	TGCAGCGTCCTGACAGCTGGAAACACCATATATTTT	CSVLTAGNTIYF
TRBV30	TRBD1	.	TRBJ2-5	TGTGCCTGGAGTGGATCCGGGACAGGGAGCGTCCAAGAGACCCAGTACTTC	CAWSGSGTGSVQETQYF
TRBV9	.	.	TRBJ1-2	TGTGCCAGCCGCGGGGGACTTCTCTATGGCTACACCTTC	CASRGGLLYGYTF
TRBV10-3	TRBD1	.	TRBJ1-2	TGTGCCATCAGTGGGGGGACAGGGGAAAATGGCTACACCTTC	CAISGGTGENGYTF
TRBV27	TRBD2	few	TRBJ2-2	TGTGCCAGCAGTTTAGGGCTAGCGGTCACCGGGGAGCTGTTTTTT	CASSLGLAVTGELFF
TRBV5-1	.	once	TRBJ2-3	TGCGCCAGCACCCCGGGGACTTCTACAGATACGCAGTATTTT	CASTPGTSTDTQYF
TRBV7-3	TRBD1	.	TRBJ1-2	TGTGCCAGCTTGGGGACAGCCTTTAACTATGGCTACACCTTC	CASLGTAFNYGYTF
TRBV16	TRBD2	.	TRBJ2-1	TGTGCCAGCAGCCAATTCGGACTAGCGGGTGTCAATGAGCAGTTCTTC	CASSQFGLAGVNEQFF
TRBV7-9	.	.	TRBJ1-5	TGTGCCAGCAGCTTAGCGGGCAGAGATCAGCCCCAGCATTTT	CASSLAGRDQPQHF
TRBV5-1	TRBD2	.	TRBJ2-5	TGCGCCAGCACTCCCTCGGGGGGACTCCAAGAGACCCAGTACTTC	CASTPSGGLQETQYF
TRBV5-4	TRBD2	.	TRBJ2-5	TGTGCCAGCAGCCCCCGGGGTAGCGGGGGGTTGGAAGAGACCCAGTACTTC	CASSPRGSGGLEETQYF
TRBV14	TRBD2	.	TRBJ2-3	TGTGCCAGCAGCCAAGAGGGTCAGCGGGGGGCCCAGGATACGCAGTATTTT	CASSQEGQRGAQDTQYF
TRBV2	TRBD1	.	TRBJ1-6	TGTGCCAGCAGTGAAGCCGCCCCGGGACAGGCGAATAATTCACCCCTCCACTTT	CASSEAAPGQANNSPLHF
TRBV6-5	.	.	TRBJ2-5	TGTGCCAGCAGTAAAAGGCGGGAGACCCAGTACTTC	CASSKRRETQYF
TRBV7-9	.	.	TRBJ2-3	TGTGCCAGCAGCTCGCCCCCAAGCTCCGATACGCAGTATTTT	CASSSPPSSDTQYF
TRBV5-1	.	.	TRBJ1-1	TGCGCCAGCAGCTTGCGGCCCGGGGGGAACACTGAAGCTTTCTTT	CASSLRPGGNTEAFF
TRBV7-2	.	.	TRBJ2-3	TGTGCCAGCAGCCGGGTTGAGGGCGGAGATACGCAGTATTTT	CASSRVEGGDTQYF
TRBV6-1	TRBD1	.	TRBJ2-1	TGTGCCAGCAGTGACACAGGGGCCGGCAAGCAGTTCTTC	CASSDTGAGKQFF
TRBV10-3	TRBD1	.	TRBJ1-6	TGTGCCATCAGCGACGGGGACAGGTCTTCACCCCTCCACTTT	CAISDGDRSSPLHF
TRBV24-1	TRBD2	once	TRBJ2-5	TGTGCCACCAGTGACCCGTCGGGGGGTCAAGAGACCCAGTACTTC	CATSDPSGGQETQYF
TRBV5-4	TRBD1	few	TRBJ2-7	TGTGCCAGCAGCACTCGACAGGGTTCCTACGAGCAGTACTTC	CASSTRQGSYEQYF
TRBV20-1	TRBD2	.	TRBJ2-1	TGCAGTGCTAGTGACCTAGCGGGGGGCGGGAGCTCCTACAATGAGCAGTTCTTC	CSASDLAGGGSSYNEQFF
TRBV10-3	TRBD2	.	TRBJ2-7	TGTGCCATCAGCGGGGGGAACGGGGCCCTGCAGTACTTC	CAISGGNGALQYF
TRBV19	TRBD2	.	TRBJ2-7	TGTGCCAGTAGTCCGGGGGGGACCTACGAGCAGTACTTC	CASSPGGTYEQYF
TRBV4-1	.	.	TRBJ2-1	TGCGCCAGCAGCCAAGTGTTGGAGCGGGTATCCTACAATGAGCAGTTCTTC	CASSQVLERVSYNEQFF
TRBV9	TRBD2	.	TRBJ2-7	TGTGCCAGCAGCGTAGTTGCGGGGGGCCGCAGCGAGCAGTACTTC	CASSVVAGGRSEQYF
TRBV3-1/TRBV3-2	TRBD1	.	TRBJ2-7	TGTGCCAGCAGCCAAGGGGCAGGGGGTACCTACGAGCAGTACTTC	CASSQGAGGTYEQYF
TRBV5-4	TRBD1	.	TRBJ1-4	TGTGCCAGCAGCAAACAGGGGGCGCTGACTAATGAAAAACTGTTTTTT	CASSKQGALTNEKLFF
TRBV24-1	.	.	TRBJ1-2	TGTGCCACCAGCGGTGGGCAGGATGAATATGGCTACACCTTC	CATSGGQDEYGYTF
TRBV20-1	TRBD1	.	TRBJ1-5	TGCAGTGCTAGTCTGGACAGGGATCAGCCCCAGCATTTT	CSASLDRDQPQHF
TRBV2	TRBD1	.	TRBJ2-1	TGTGCCAGCAGCGTCGCAGGGGGCAACAATGAGCAGTTCTTC	CASSVAGGNNEQFF
TRBV3-1/TRBV3-2	TRBD1	few	TRBJ2-1	TGTGCCAGCAGCTCCTTACAGGGGTACAATGAGCAGTTCTTC	CASSSLQGYNEQFF
TRBV15	.	few	TRBJ2-6	TGTGCCACCAGCAGAGCGGGCTCTGGGGCCAACGTCCTGACTTTC	CATSRAGSGANVLTF
TRBV7-2	TRBD2	few	TRBJ2-5	TGTGCCAGCAGCCTGGTCCCTAGCGGGGGGTTACGGACCCAGTACTTC	CASSLVPSGGLRTQYF
TRBV19	TRBD1	.	TRBJ2-3	TGTGCCAGTGTTGGGCCCGGGACAGCTAGTGTCACAGATACGCAGTATTTT	CASVGPGTASVTDTQYF
TRBV3-1/TRBV3-2	TRBD2	.	TRBJ2-1	TGTGCCAGCAGCCAAGATCTCCCTAGCGGTGTTTACAATGAGCAGTTCTTC	CASSQDLPSGVYNEQFF